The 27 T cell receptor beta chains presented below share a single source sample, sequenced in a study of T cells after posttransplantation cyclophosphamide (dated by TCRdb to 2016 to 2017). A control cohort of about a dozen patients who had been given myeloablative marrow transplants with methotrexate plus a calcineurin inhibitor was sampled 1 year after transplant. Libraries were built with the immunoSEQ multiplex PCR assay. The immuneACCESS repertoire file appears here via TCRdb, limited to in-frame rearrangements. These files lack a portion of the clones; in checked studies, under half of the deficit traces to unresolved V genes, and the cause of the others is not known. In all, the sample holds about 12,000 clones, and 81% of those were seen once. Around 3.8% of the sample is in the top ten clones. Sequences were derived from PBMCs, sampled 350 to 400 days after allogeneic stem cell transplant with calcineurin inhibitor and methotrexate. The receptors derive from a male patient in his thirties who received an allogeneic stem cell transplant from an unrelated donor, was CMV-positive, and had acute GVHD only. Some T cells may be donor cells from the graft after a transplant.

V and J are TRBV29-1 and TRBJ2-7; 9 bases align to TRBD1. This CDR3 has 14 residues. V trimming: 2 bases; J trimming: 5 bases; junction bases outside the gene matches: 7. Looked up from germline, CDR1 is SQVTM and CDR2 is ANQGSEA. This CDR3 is CSVERGTGNNEQYF. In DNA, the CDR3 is TGCAGCGTTGAAAGGGGGACAGGGAACAACGAGCAGTACTTC.

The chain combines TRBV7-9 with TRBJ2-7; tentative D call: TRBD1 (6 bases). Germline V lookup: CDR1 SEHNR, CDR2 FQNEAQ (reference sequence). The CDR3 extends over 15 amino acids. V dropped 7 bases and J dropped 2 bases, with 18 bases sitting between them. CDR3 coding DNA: TGTGCCAGCATCCACGGGGACACAGGACCCTACGAGCAGTACTTC. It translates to CASIHGDTGPYEQYF.

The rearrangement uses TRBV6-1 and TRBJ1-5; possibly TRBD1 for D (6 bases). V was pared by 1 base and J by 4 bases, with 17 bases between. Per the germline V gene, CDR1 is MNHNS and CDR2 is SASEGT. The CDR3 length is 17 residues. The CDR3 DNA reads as TGTGCCAGCAGTGAAGTTCTTGGGGGCAGAGGTAATCAGCCCCAGCATTTT. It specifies CASSEVLGGRGNQPQHF.

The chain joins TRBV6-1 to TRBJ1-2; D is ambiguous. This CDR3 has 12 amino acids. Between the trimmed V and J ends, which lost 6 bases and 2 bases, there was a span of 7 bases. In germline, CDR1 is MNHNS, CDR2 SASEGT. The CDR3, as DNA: TGTGCCAGCAGGTCAGCGAACTATGGCTACACCTTC. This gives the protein CASRSANYGYTF.

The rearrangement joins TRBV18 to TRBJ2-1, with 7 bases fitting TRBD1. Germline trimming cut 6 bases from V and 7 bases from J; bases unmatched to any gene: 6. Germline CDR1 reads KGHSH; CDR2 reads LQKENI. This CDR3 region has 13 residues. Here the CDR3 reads CASSTGIRNEQFF. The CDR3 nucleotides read TGTGCCAGCTCGACAGGGATCCGGAATGAGCAGTTCTTC.

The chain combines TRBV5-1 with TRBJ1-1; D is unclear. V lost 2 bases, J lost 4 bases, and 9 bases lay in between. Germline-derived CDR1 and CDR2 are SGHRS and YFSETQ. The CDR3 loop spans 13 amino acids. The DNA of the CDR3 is TGCGCCAGCAGCTTCGAGGTCACCACTGAAGCTTTCTTT. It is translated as CASSFEVTTEAFF.

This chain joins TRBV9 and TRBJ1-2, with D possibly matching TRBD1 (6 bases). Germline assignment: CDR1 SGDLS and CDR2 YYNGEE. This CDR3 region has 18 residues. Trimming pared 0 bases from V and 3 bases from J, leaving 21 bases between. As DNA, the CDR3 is TGTGCCAGCAGCGTAGCAAGACGCCAGGGGCTGGTTGACTATGGCTACACCTTC. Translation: CASSVARRQGLVDYGYTF. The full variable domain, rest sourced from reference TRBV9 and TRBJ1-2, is DSGVTQTPKHLITATGQRVTLRCSPRSGDLSVYWYQQSLDQGLQFLIQYYNGEERAKGNILERFSAQQFPDLHSELNLSSLELGDSALYFCASSVARRQGLVDYGYTFGSGTRLTVV.

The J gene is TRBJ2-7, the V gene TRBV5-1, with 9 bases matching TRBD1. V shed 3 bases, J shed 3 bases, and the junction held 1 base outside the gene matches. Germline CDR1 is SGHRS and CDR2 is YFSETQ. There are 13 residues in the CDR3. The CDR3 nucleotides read TGCGCCAGCAGCTCGACAGGGGGCTACGAGCAGTACTTC. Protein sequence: CASSSTGGYEQYF.

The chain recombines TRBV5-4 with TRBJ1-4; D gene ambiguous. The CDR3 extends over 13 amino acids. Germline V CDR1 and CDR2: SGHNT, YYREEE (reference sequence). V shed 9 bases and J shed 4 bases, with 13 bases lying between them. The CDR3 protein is CATRPSGNEKLFF. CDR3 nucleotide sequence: TGTGCCACCCGACCGTCGGGTAATGAAAAACTGTTTTTT.

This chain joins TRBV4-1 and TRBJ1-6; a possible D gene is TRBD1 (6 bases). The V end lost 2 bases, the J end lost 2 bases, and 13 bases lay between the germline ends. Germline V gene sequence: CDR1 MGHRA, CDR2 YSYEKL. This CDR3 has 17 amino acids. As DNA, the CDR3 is TGCGCCAGCAGCCAACGGGAGGGGGGCGCCTATAATTCACCCCTCCACTTT. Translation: CASSQREGGAYNSPLHF.

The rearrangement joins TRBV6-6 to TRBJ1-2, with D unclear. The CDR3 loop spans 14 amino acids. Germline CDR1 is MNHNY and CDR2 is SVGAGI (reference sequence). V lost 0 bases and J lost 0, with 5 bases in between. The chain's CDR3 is CASSYSNSNYGYTF. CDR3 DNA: TGTGCCAGCAGTTACTCGAACTCTAACTATGGCTACACCTTC.

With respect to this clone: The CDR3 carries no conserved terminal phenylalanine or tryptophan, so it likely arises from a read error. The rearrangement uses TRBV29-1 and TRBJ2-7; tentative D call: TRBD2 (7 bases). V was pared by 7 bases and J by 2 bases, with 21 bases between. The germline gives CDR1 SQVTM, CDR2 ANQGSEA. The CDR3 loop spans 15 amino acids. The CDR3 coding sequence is TGCAGCGCTGGCCCGGGGGGCGGGAGAGCCTACGAGCAGTACCTC. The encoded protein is CSAGPGGGRAYEQYL.

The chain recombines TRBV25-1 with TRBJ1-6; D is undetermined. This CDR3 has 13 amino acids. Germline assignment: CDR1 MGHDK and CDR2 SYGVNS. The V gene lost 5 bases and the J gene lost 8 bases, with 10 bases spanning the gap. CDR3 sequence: CASSMGRHSPLHF. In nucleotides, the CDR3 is TGTGCCAGCAGTATGGGCAGGCATTCACCCCTCCACTTT.

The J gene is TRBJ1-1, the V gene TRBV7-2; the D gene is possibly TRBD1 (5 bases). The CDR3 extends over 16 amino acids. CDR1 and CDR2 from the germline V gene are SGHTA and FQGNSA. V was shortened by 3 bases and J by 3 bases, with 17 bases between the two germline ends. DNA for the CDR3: TGTGCCAGCAGCTTGGACACCCTGGCCTGGGACACTGAAGCTTTCTTT. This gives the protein CASSLDTLAWDTEAFF.

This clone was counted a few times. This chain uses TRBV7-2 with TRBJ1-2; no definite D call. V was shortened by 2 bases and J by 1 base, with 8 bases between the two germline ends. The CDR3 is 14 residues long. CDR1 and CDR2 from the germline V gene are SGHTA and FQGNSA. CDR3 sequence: CASSLFVSNYGYTF. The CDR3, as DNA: TGTGCCAGCAGCTTATTTGTCAGTAACTATGGCTACACCTTC.

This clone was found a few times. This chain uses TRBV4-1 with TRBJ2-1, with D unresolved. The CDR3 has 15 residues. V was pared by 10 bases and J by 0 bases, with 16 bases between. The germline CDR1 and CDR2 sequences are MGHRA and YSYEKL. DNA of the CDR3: TGCGCCATCTCGGTTAGAGGTTCCTCCTACAATGAGCAGTTCTTC. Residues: CAISVRGSSYNEQFF.

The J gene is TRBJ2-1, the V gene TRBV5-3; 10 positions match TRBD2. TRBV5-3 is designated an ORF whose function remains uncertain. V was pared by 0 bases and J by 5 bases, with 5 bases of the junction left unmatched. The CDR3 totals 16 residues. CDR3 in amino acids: CARSLGLAGENNEQFF. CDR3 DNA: TGTGCCAGAAGCTTGGGTCTAGCGGGAGAGAACAATGAGCAGTTCTTC.

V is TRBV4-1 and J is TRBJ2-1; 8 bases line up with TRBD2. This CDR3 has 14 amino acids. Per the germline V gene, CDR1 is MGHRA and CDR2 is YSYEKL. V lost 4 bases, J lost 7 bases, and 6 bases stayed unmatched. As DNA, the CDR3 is TGCGCCAGCAGCCTCAGCGGGAGTGTAAATGAGCAGTTCTTC. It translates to CASSLSGSVNEQFF.

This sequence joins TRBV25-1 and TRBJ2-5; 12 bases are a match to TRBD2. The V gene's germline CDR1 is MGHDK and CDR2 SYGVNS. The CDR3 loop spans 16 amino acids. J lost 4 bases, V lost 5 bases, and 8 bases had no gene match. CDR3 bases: TGTGCCAGCAGTTCCCGACTAGCGGGAGTGGGAGAGACCCAGTACTTC. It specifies CASSSRLAGVGETQYF.

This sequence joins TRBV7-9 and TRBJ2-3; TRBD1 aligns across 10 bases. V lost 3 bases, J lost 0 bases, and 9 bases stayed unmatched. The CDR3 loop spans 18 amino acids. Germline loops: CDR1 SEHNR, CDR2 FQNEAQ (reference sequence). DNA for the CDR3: TGTGCCAGCAGCTTTACCGGGACAGGGGATAGTAGCACAGATACGCAGTATTTT. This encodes CASSFTGTGDSSTDTQYF. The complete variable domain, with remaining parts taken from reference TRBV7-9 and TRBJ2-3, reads DTGVSQNPRHKITKRGQNVTFRCDPISEHNRLYWYRQTLGQGPEFLTYFQNEAQLEKSRLLSDRFSAERPKGSFSTLEIQRTEQGDSAMYLCASSFTGTGDSSTDTQYFGPGTRLTVL.

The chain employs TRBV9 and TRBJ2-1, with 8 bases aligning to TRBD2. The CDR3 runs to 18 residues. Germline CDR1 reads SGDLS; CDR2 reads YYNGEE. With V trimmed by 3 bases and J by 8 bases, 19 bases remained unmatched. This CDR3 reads CASSDPLKNLAGGDEQFF. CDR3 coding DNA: TGTGCCAGCAGCGATCCTTTAAAGAATCTAGCGGGTGGCGATGAGCAGTTCTTC.

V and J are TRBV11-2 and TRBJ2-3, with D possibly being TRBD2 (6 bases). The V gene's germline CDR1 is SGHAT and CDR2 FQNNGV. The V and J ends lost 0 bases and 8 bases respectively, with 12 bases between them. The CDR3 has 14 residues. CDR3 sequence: CASSLDPTGGTQYF. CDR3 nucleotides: TGTGCCAGCAGCTTAGACCCAACCGGGGGTACGCAGTATTTT.

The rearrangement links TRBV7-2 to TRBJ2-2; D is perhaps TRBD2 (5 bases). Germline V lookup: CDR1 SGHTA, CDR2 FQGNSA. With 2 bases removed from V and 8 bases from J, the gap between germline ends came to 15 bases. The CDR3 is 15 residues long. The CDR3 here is CASSLLLSGGGELFF. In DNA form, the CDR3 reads TGTGCCAGCAGCTTACTATTAAGCGGCGGGGGGGAGCTGTTTTTT. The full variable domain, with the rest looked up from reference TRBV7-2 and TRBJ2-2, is GAGVSQSPSNKVTEKGKDVELRCDPISGHTALYWYRQSLGQGLEFLIYFQGNSAPDKSGLPSDRFSAERTGGSVSTLTIQRTQQEDSAVYLCASSLLLSGGGELFFGEGSRLTVL.

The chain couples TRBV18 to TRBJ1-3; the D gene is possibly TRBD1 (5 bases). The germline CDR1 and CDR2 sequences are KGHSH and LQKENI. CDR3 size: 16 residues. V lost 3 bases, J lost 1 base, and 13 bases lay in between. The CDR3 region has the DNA TGTGCCAGCTCACCGACTGCGGGGGAGTCTGGAAACACCATATATTTT. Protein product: CASSPTAGESGNTIYF.

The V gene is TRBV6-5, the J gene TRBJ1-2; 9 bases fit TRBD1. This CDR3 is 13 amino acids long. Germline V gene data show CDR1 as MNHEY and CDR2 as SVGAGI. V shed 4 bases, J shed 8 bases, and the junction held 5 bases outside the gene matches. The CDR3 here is CASSLGTGIGYTF. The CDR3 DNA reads TGTGCCAGCAGTTTAGGGACAGGGATCGGCTACACCTTC.

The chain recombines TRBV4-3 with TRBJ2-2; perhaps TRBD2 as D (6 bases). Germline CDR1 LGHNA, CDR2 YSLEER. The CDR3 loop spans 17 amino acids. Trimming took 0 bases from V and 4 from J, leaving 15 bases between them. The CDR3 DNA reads TGCGCCAGCAGCCAAGAAGTTGGAGGGATTACCACCGGGGAGCTGTTTTTT. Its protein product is CASSQEVGGITTGELFF.

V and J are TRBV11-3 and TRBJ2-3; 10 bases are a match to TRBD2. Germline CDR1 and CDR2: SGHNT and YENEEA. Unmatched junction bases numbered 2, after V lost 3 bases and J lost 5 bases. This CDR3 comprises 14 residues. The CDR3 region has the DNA TGTGCCAGCAGCTTCGGGACTAGCGTAGATACGCAGTATTTT. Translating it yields CASSFGTSVDTQYF.